What follows are 9 T cell receptor beta chains derived from one specimen sequenced in a study of response to subunit inactivated influenza vaccine (dated by TCRdb to between 2017 and 2018). Libraries were prepared through RT-PCR. Sequenced on an Illumina HiSeq 2500. TCRdb trimmed the raw reads at Q25, called clones with MiXCR and kept productive beta chains. Under each unique CDR3 protein, matching rows form one entry showing the most common genes and DNA. Within this sample are some 500,000 distinct CDR3 sequences, with less than 30% of them counted one time only. The ten largest clonotypes hold over 1.5% of the sample. Specimen: CD4+ T cells sorted from PBMCs, collected 5 days after vaccination. These receptors all stem from a man aged 45-65 years who received an inactivated influenza vaccine. Donor details come from another sample of the same person, matched by shared clones.

CDR3 sequence: CSGTSGIGNEQFF. The CDR3 DNA follows: TGCAGCGGTACTAGCGGGATAGGCAATGAGCAGTTCTTC. The rearrangement uses TRBV29-1 and TRBJ2-1, with TRBD2 matching 10 bases. V lost 7 bases and J lost 6; bases outside the gene matches: 6. The CDR3 runs to 13 residues. CDR1 is SQVTM, CDR2 ANQGSEA, per germline.

The CDR3 loop is CSASELAGGRYNEQFF. CDR3 DNA: TGCAGTGCTAGTGAACTAGCGGGAGGGCGATACAATGAGCAGTTCTTC. The chain joins TRBV20-1 to TRBJ2-1, with 13 positions matching TRBD2. In germline, CDR1 is DFQATT, CDR2 SNEGSKA (reference sequence). This CDR3 contains 16 residues. With 3 bases clipped from V and 4 bases from J, the junction kept 6 bases outside the gene matches.

Concerning this clonotype itself: The junction does not match germline at one end; this may be a read error. The rearrangement uses TRBV12-3 or TRBV12-4 and TRBJ2-7; weak D call: TRBD2 (6 bases). There are 15 residues in the CDR3. The CDR3 protein is CASSFVGGDSFEQYF. The DNA of the CDR3 is TGTGCCAGCAGTTTCGTCGGGGGTGATTCCTTCGAGCAGTACTTC.

V usage is TRBV7-9 and J usage is TRBJ2-1, with TRBD2 matching over 9 bases. The CDR3 spans 16 residues. Per germline, CDR1 SEHNR and CDR2 FQNEAQ (reference sequence). V was pared by 6 bases and J by 5 bases, with 11 bases of the junction left unmatched. The CDR3 region is CASRHLKRGVDNEQFF. CDR3 nucleotides: TGTGCCAGCAGGCATCTTAAGCGGGGGGTAGACAATGAGCAGTTCTTC.

The V gene is TRBV5-6, the J gene TRBJ2-1; 10 nucleotides match TRBD1. This CDR3 is 15 amino acids long. CDR1 and CDR2 from the germline V gene are SGHDT and YYEEEE. The V gene end was trimmed by 2 bases and the J gene end by 8 bases; junction bases not matched to a gene: 7. DNA for the CDR3: TGTGCCAGCAGCTTTAGGGACAGGGGAGCATATGAGCAGTTCTTC. Translated: CASSFRDRGAYEQFF.

The chain links TRBV6-2 or TRBV6-3 to TRBJ1-5; possibly TRBD1 for D (6 bases). The CDR3 has 17 residues. Trimming cost V 3 bases and J 0 bases, with 15 bases left between them. Germline V gene sequence: CDR1 MNHEY, CDR2 SVGEGT. CDR3 amino acids: CASSYLGRGYSNQPQHF. The CDR3 region has the DNA TGTGCCAGCAGTTATCTCGGCAGGGGATATAGCAATCAGCCCCAGCATTTT.

The chain couples TRBV12-3 or TRBV12-4 to TRBJ2-5; D perhaps matches TRBD2 (6 bases). V was shortened by 11 bases and J by 2 bases, with 27 bases between the two germline ends. The CDR3 loop spans 17 amino acids. CDR3 residues: CAFGRLGAPLVQETQYF. In DNA form, the CDR3 reads TGTGCCTTCGGGCGACTAGGGGCCCCACTGGTTCAAGAGACCCAGTACTTC.

This rearrangement joins TRBV6-5 to TRBJ1-1; D uncertain. This CDR3 is 13 amino acids long. Germline assignment: CDR1 MNHEY and CDR2 SVGAGI. Trimming shortened V by 1 base and J by 5 bases, and 8 bases separated the two germline ends. The CDR3 sequence: CASSYFRGTEAFF. The CDR3 DNA sequence: TGTGCCAGCAGTTACTTTCGGGGTACTGAAGCTTTCTTT.

The DNA of the CDR3 is TGTGCCAGCAGTTTCGACGGGGGATCGAACACCGGGGAGCTGTTTTTT. Translation: CASSFDGGSNTGELFF. The rearrangement links TRBV12-3 or TRBV12-4 to TRBJ2-2; maybe TRBD2 (6 bases). V was shortened by 3 bases and J by 0 bases, with 11 bases between the two germline ends. The CDR3 extends over 16 amino acids.